The entry below describes one T cell receptor (beta chain). Germline values: CDR1 MNHEY, CDR2 SVGAGI. The CDR3 has 14 residues. V was pared by 1 base and J by 9 bases, with 13 bases between. Reverse transcribed after extraction, RNA yielded cDNA as the sequencing template. Generated by immunoSEQ multiplex PCR, the TCRdb table keeps only in-frame clones and is missing some. This table holds around 160,000 clones, around 86% found once. This entry is derived from a study of CD8+ T cells in alopecia areata. Background on the study: Tofacitinib exposure lasted 6 to 18 months, followed by 6 months off drug.

The rearrangement uses TRBV6-5 and TRBJ1-5; weak D call: TRBD1 (5 bases). The clonotype originates from a human donor with alopecia areata. The sequencing here drew on CD8+ T cells sorted from blood, taken at week 0. The CDR3 here is CASSYLGPTGPQHF. DNA for the CDR3: TGTGCCAGCAGTTACTTGGGACCTACTGGGCCCCAGCATTTT.